This TCR beta chain was sequenced for a study of T-cell memory formation after mild COVID-19. About this clonotype: One junction end does not reproduce the germline sequence, and a read error may be involved.

CDR3 length: 15 residues. Germline CDR1 MNHNY, CDR2 SVGAGI (reference sequence). A 5'RACE reaction primed in the constant segment made cDNA libraries of TCR alpha and TCR beta, and these carried sample barcodes and UMIs. TCRdb recomputed calls from the 5' RACE reads with MiXCR, one row per CDR3 protein. The table records about 470,000 distinct CDR3 sequences, roughly 25% of them present only once. This receptor was obtained from an adult woman who had mild COVID-19 (a few samples of this study predate the infection). Cell type and time point are not known. The sequenced sample was PBMCs or a T cell subset sorted from them (not recorded which). V is TRBV6-6 and J is TRBJ2-2, with TRBD1 matching 7 bases. The CDR3 spells CANSLGQTNTGELFF. CDR3 bases: TGTGCCAACAGTTTGGGACAGACGAACACCGGGGAGCTGTTTTTT.